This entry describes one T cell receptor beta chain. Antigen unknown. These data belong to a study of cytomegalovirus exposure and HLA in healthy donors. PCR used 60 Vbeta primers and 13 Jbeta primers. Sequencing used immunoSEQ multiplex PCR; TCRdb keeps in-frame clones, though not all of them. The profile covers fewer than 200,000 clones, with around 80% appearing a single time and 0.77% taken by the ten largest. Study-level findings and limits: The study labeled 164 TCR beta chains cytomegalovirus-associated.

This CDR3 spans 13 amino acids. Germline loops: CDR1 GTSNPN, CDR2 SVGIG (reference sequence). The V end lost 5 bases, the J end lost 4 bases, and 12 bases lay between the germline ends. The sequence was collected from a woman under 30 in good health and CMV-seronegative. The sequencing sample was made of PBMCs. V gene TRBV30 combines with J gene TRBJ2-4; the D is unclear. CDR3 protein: CAWDSEIKNIQYF. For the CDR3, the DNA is TGTGCCTGGGATTCCGAGATTAAAAACATTCAGTACTTC. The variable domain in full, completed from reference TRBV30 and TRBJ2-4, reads SQTIHQWPATLVQPVGSPLSLECTVEGTSNPNLYWYRQAAGRGLQLLFYSVGIGQISSEVPQNLSASRPQDRQFILSSKKLLLSDSGFYLCAWDSEIKNIQYFGAGTRLSVL.